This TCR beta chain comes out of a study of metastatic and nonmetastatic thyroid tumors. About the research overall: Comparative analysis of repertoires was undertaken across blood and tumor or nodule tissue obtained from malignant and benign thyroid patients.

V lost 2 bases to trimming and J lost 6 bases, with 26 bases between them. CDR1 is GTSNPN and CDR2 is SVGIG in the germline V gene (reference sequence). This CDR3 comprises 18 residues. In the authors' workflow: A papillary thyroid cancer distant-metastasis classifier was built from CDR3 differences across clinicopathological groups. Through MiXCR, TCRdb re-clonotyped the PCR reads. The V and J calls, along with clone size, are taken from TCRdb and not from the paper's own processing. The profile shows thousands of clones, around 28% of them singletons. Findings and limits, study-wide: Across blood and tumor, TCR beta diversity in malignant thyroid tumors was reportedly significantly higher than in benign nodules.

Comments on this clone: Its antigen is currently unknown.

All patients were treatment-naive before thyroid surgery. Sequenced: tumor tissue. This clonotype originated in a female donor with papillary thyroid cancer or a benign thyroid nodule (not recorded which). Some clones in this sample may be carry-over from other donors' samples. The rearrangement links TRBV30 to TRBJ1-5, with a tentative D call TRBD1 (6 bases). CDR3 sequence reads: CAWSKAPGLFRGSQPQHF. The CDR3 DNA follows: TGTGCCTGGAGTAAAGCACCGGGACTTTTCAGGGGCTCTCAGCCCCAGCATTTT. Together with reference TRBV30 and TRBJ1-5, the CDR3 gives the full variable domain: SQTIHQWPATLVQPVGSPLSLECTVEGTSNPNLYWYRQAAGRGLQLLFYSVGIGQISSEVPQNLSASRPQDRQFILSSKKLLLSDSGFYLCAWSKAPGLFRGSQPQHFGDGTRLSIL.